The source of this T cell receptor beta chain is a study of cytomegalovirus exposure and HLA in healthy donors. Study-level findings and limits: Being productive about 90% or about 30% of the time was typical of most TCR beta V segments in an earlier analysis. Published work reported that the classifier diagnosed cytomegalovirus status with high specificity and sensitivity. In a later analysis, TCR beta V- and J-gene trimming was associated with a missense DCLRE1C variant.

PCR used 60 Vbeta primers and 13 Jbeta primers. Repertoires were generated with immunoSEQ multiplex PCR, while TCRdb's copy carries only in-frame clones and drops some. The sample holds some 120,000 clones, more than 70% seen once. Germline V CDR1 and CDR2: SGHAT, FQNNGV. There are 15 residues in the CDR3. Trimming took 2 bases from V and 9 from J, leaving 14 bases between them. Note on this clone: The antigen is unknown.

The origin of this receptor is a man aged 25 to 45 in good health and CMV-seronegative. Sequencing was performed on PBMCs. The chain uses TRBV11-2 and TRBJ1-6; D is possibly TRBD1 (5 bases). CDR3 region: CASSLLGAGGSPLHF. In DNA, the CDR3 is TGTGCCAGCAGCTTACTAGGGGCCGGTGGTTCACCCCTCCACTTT.